These 25 T cell receptor beta chains came from one sample sequenced in a study of a mutant IDH1 vaccine in newly diagnosed glioma. Which antigens these TCRs recognize remains unknown. This sample's time point: week 35, safety follow-up. Vaccinated patients received 300 ug of mutant IDH1 20-mer peptide per dose, with topical imiquimod. Using immunoSEQ multiplex PCR, the repertoire was profiled, and TCRdb retains in-frame clones only, with some absent. The sample lists fewer than 70,000 clones, around nine tenths occurring once. Specimen: PBMCs, collected from a glioma patient whose treatment included an IDH1 peptide vaccine. These receptors originate from a young man with glioma.

The V and J genes are TRBV7-3 and TRBJ2-1; D unclear. Germline V gives CDR1 SGHTA, CDR2 FQGTGA. This CDR3 spans 14 amino acids. V was pared by 8 bases and J by 2 bases, with 13 bases between. The CDR3 region has the DNA TGTGCCAGCGGTCGGAGCGAACCCTACAATGAGCAGTTCTTC. Translation: CASGRSEPYNEQFF.

J is TRBJ2-1 and V is TRBV6-5, with D perhaps assigned TRBD1 or TRBD2 (5 bases each). The germline V gene encodes CDR1 MNHEY and CDR2 SVGAGI. With 5 bases removed from V and 6 bases from J, the gap between germline ends came to 11 bases. The CDR3 loop spans 13 amino acids. The CDR3 sequence: CASSHPGTNEQFF. CDR3 in DNA: TGTGCCAGCAGTCACCCAGGGACCAATGAGCAGTTCTTC.

This clone was recorded once. The J gene is TRBJ1-3, the V gene TRBV7-8; 7 bases match TRBD1. The CDR3 extends over 16 amino acids. J lost 0 bases, V lost 5 bases, and 7 bases had no gene match. Per the germline V gene, CDR1 is SGHVS and CDR2 is FQNEAQ. CDR3 loop: CASSPGRTGSGNTIYF. In DNA, the CDR3 is TGTGCCAGCAGCCCGGGACGGACAGGCTCTGGAAACACCATATATTTT.

This chain connects TRBV9 to TRBJ2-1; TRBD2 matches at 12 bases. The length of the CDR3 is 15 residues. Trimming took 0 bases from V and 9 from J; bases not matched to a gene: 4. Germline CDR1 SGDLS, CDR2 YYNGEE. The CDR3 DNA follows: TGTGCCAGCAGCGTAGTCGCTAGCGGGAGGGGTGAGCAGTTCTTC. It yields the protein CASSVVASGRGEQFF. Looking up the rest from reference TRBV9 and TRBJ2-1 gives the full variable domain: DSGVTQTPKHLITATGQRVTLRCSPRSGDLSVYWYQQSLDQGLQFLIQYYNGEERAKGNILERFSAQQFPDLHSELNLSSLELGDSALYFCASSVVASGRGEQFFGPGTRLTVL.

In DNA form, the CDR3 reads TGTGCCAGCACCCGGGACACCAAGTACCAAGAGACCCAGTACTTC. It translates to CASTRDTKYQETQYF. The J gene is TRBJ2-5, the V gene TRBV2, with a weak D call TRBD1 (6 bases). Trimming took off 7 bases at V and 0 bases at J, with 15 bases between the two ends. CDR1 and CDR2 from the germline V gene are SNHLY and FYNNEI. The CDR3 runs 15 residues. Together with reference TRBV2 and TRBJ2-5, the CDR3 gives the full variable domain: EPEVTQTPSHQVTQMGQEVILRCVPISNHLYFYWYRQILGQKVEFLVSFYNNEISEKSEIFDDQFSVERPDGSNFTLKIRSTKLEDSAMYFCASTRDTKYQETQYFGPGTRLLVL.

V gene TRBV7-9 combines with J gene TRBJ2-5, with D possibly being TRBD2 (6 bases). The DNA end is more similar to TRBJ2-7, so the J call may be wrong. The CDR3 has 12 amino acids. CDR1 and CDR2 from the germline V gene are SEHNR and FQNEAQ (reference sequence). As DNA, the CDR3 is TGTGCCAGCAGCCAGCGGGCGTACGAGCAGTACTTC. It yields the protein CASSQRAYEQYF.

This chain links TRBV13 with TRBJ2-1; D is possibly TRBD2 (5 bases). Between the trimmed V and J ends, which lost 4 bases and 4 bases, there was a span of 11 bases. The CDR3 sequence is 14 residues long. Germline CDR1 is PRHDT and CDR2 is FYEKMQ (reference sequence). CDR3 sequence reads: CASSSYRGYNEQFF. CDR3 DNA: TGTGCCAGCAGCTCGTACCGCGGGTACAATGAGCAGTTCTTC.

The rearrangement joins TRBV5-6 to TRBJ2-7; D ambiguous. The length of the CDR3 is 14 residues. Looked up from germline, CDR1 is SGHDT and CDR2 is YYEEEE. V was cut by 3 bases and J by 3 bases, with 13 bases left in between. CDR3 DNA: TGTGCCAGCAGCTCAACGAGGCGGTTCTACGAGCAGTACTTC. Translating it yields CASSSTRRFYEQYF.

The gene calls are TRBV7-2 and TRBJ1-4; tentatively, D is TRBD1 (5 bases). V lost 3 bases and J 7 bases, leaving 12 bases between the germline ends. Germline CDR1 and CDR2: SGHTA and FQGNSA. The CDR3 runs 14 residues. CDR3 in DNA: TGTGCCAGCAGCTTCCGGGGCCCAGGTGAAAAACTGTTTTTT. Translated, it gives CASSFRGPGEKLFF.

This chain links TRBV19 with TRBJ1-1; 10 bases line up with TRBD1. This CDR3 region has 16 residues. Per the germline V gene, CDR1 is LNHDA and CDR2 is SQIVND (reference sequence). Losses at the gene ends were 5 bases for V and 5 bases for J; bases not matched to a gene: 11. This CDR3 reads CASSGDRGRGDTEAFF. In DNA, the CDR3 is TGTGCCAGTAGTGGCGACAGGGGGCGTGGGGATACTGAAGCTTTCTTT.

This clone was counted a few times. The rearrangement uses TRBV6-6 and TRBJ2-7; 8 bases line up with TRBD1. The CDR3 loop spans 15 amino acids. The V segment lost 6 bases and the J segment 2 bases; nucleotides outside the gene matches: 9. Germline assignment: CDR1 MNHNY and CDR2 SVGAGI (reference sequence). CDR3 coding DNA: TGTGCCAGCAGCTTACTTACAGGGGGGCCCTACGAGCAGTACTTC. Translating gives CASSLLTGGPYEQYF.

The rearrangement joins TRBV2 to TRBJ2-2; D is ambiguous. V lost 4 bases and J 1 base, leaving 13 bases between the germline ends. Germline CDR1 is SNHLY and CDR2 is FYNNEI. The CDR3 totals 16 residues. The CDR3 sequence: CASSGVGEMNTGELFF. CDR3 DNA: TGTGCCAGCAGTGGGGTTGGGGAAATGAACACCGGGGAGCTGTTTTTT.

The chain carries TRBV5-1 and TRBJ2-7; D remains ambiguous. Trimming removed 4 bases at V and 6 bases at J, with 8 bases between. This CDR3 is built from 11 residues. Germline CDR1 is SGHRS and CDR2 is YFSETQ. The CDR3 protein is CASSTSSEQYF. In DNA form, the CDR3 reads TGCGCCAGCAGCACCTCTTCCGAGCAGTACTTC.

J is TRBJ2-1 and V is TRBV9; no firm D call. V lost 3 bases, J lost 0 bases, and 13 bases lay in between. The CDR3 has 16 residues. Per the germline V gene, CDR1 is SGDLS and CDR2 is YYNGEE. The CDR3 DNA reads TGTGCCAGCAGCGCCAGTCCTCAAATCTCCTACAATGAGCAGTTCTTC. Translated, it gives CASSASPQISYNEQFF.

The chain carries TRBV19 and TRBJ1-5, with 8 bases that match TRBD1. CDR3 length: 13 amino acids. Germline CDR1 is LNHDA and CDR2 is SQIVND (reference sequence). Unmatched junction bases numbered 6, after V lost 5 bases and J lost 9 bases. CDR3 bases: TGTGCCAGTAGTGAGGACAGGGATCGGCCCCAGCATTTT. Amino acids: CASSEDRDRPQHF.

The rearrangement uses TRBV5-1 and TRBJ2-1, with 7 positions matching TRBD2. V was pared by 0 bases and J by 1 base, with 1 base of the junction left unmatched. CDR1 and CDR2 from the germline V gene are SGHRS and YFSETQ. The CDR3 extends over 15 amino acids. Here the CDR3 reads CASSLEGLSYNEQFF. The CDR3 DNA reads as TGCGCCAGCAGCTTGGAGGGACTATCCTACAATGAGCAGTTCTTC. Full variable domain (outside the CDR3, taken from reference TRBV5-1 and TRBJ2-1): KAGVTQTPRYLIKTRGQQVTLSCSPISGHRSVSWYQQTPGQGLQFLFEYFSETQRNKGNFPGRFSGRQFSNSRSEMNVSTLELGDSALYLCASSLEGLSYNEQFFGPGTRLTVL.

Of note for this clone: The junction and the germline gene differ at one end; a read error may be behind it. This sequence joins TRBV9 and TRBJ1-1; D gene ambiguous. CDR1 and CDR2 (germline): SGDLS, YYNGEE. There are 8 residues in the CDR3. CDR3 residues: CASSAGHF. CDR3 sequence (DNA): TGTGCCAGCAGTGCCGGGCACTTT.

J is TRBJ1-2 and V is TRBV7-8; D ambiguous. Germline CDR1 reads SGHVS; CDR2 reads FQNEAQ. Trimming took 5 bases from V and 4 from J, leaving 14 bases between them. The CDR3 is 14 residues long. CDR3 in amino acids: CASSPRAISYGYTF. CDR3 sequence (DNA): TGTGCCAGCAGCCCCCGGGCGATCTCCTATGGCTACACCTTC.

The chain is built from TRBV14 and TRBJ1-2; D ambiguous. V was pared by 1 base and J by 4 bases, with 1 base between. The germline gives CDR1 SGHDN, CDR2 FVKESK. The CDR3 is 11 amino acids. The CDR3 nucleotides read TGTGCCAGCAGCCAAGCCTATGGCTACACCTTC. This sequence encodes CASSQAYGYTF.

The J gene is TRBJ1-1, the V gene TRBV27; 7 nucleotides match TRBD1. Looked up from germline, CDR1 is MNHEY and CDR2 is SMNVEV (reference sequence). The CDR3 spans 15 residues. V was pared by 3 bases and J by 5 bases, with 9 bases of the junction left unmatched. CDR3 DNA: TGTGCCAGCAGTTTTTTTACACAGGGGCGAACTGAAGCTTTCTTT. This codes for CASSFFTQGRTEAFF.

The rearrangement uses TRBV18 and TRBJ1-5; TRBD1 is a possible D gene (5 bases). Germline values: CDR1 KGHSH, CDR2 LQKENI. There are 16 residues in the CDR3. V shed 6 bases and J shed 4 bases, with 19 bases lying between them. CDR3 nucleotide sequence: TGTGCCAGCTCCAAGAGCCGGGACGTACTTAATCAGCCCCAGCATTTT. It specifies CASSKSRDVLNQPQHF.

In its sample, this clone was seen once. The rearrangement joins TRBV4-1 to TRBJ1-1; D remains unclear. From germline, CDR1 is MGHRA and CDR2 YSYEKL. CDR3 size: 13 residues. V was shortened by 0 bases and J by 7 bases, with 9 bases between the two germline ends. CDR3 loop: CASSQDPVLEAFF. The CDR3 DNA is TGCGCCAGCAGCCAAGATCCGGTACTTGAAGCTTTCTTT.

The CDR3 region has the DNA TGCGCCAGCAGCGCCCGTAACTCCGTTAGCTCCTACGAGCAGTACTTC. It translates to CASSARNSVSSYEQYF. The rearrangement uses TRBV5-1 and TRBJ2-7; D is undetermined. Germline CDR1 SGHRS, CDR2 YFSETQ. The V end was cut by 4 bases, the J end by 0 bases, with 17 bases between. There are 16 residues in the CDR3.

V usage is TRBV9 and J usage is TRBJ2-1, with 8 positions matching TRBD2. Germline V lookup: CDR1 SGDLS, CDR2 YYNGEE. The J segment lost 4 bases and the V segment lost 1 base, leaving 7 bases of the junction unmatched. The CDR3 length is 16 residues. DNA of the CDR3: TGTGCCAGCAGCGTAACTCTAGCGGGTTTGTACAATGAGCAGTTCTTC. Protein product: CASSVTLAGLYNEQFF.

This chain uses TRBV5-1 with TRBJ1-4; no clear D gene. This CDR3 is 16 amino acids long. V lost 4 bases and J lost 3, with 16 bases in between. From germline, CDR1 is SGHRS and CDR2 YFSETQ. The CDR3 loop is CASSQELGGSNEKLFF. The CDR3, as DNA: TGCGCCAGCAGCCAGGAGTTGGGTGGGTCTAATGAAAAACTGTTTTTT.